Each of the 23 T cell receptor beta chains below was sequenced from the same sample in a study of T cells after yellow fever vaccination. Via MiXCR, TCRdb re-called the 5' RACE reads, giving one row per CDR3 protein. The sample carries over 150,000 distinct CDR3 sequences, approximately 6.2% recorded once. Source: CD4+ T cells sorted from PBMCs, taken on the day of the first yellow fever vaccination. These receptors were collected from a man aged 18 to 35 who received the YFV17D yellow fever vaccine.

The rearrangement links TRBV20-1 to TRBJ2-3; TRBD1 might be the D (6 bases). Germline-derived CDR1 and CDR2 are DFQATT and SNEGSKA (reference sequence). Trimming took 7 bases from V and 6 from J, leaving 20 bases between them. The CDR3 contains 14 residues. The CDR3 spells CSDDGLQQGDTQYF. The DNA for the CDR3 is TGCAGTGACGACGGTTTGCAGCAGGGGGATACGCAGTATTTT.

This clonotype has a count of ten or more. The chain links TRBV4-3 to TRBJ1-2; D unresolved. Germline V CDR1 and CDR2: LGHNA, YSLEER. Between the trimmed V and J ends, which lost 4 bases and 1 base, there was a span of 16 bases. The CDR3 is 16 amino acids. The CDR3 nucleotides read TGCGCCAGCAGCCCCTACACGGGGTTCCATAACTATGGCTACACCTTC. Its protein is CASSPYTGFHNYGYTF.

A few counts support this clonotype. The V gene is TRBV2, the J gene TRBJ1-1, with TRBD1 as a possible D gene (6 bases). Germline V gives CDR1 SNHLY, CDR2 FYNNEI. This CDR3 spans 14 amino acids. V lost 7 bases to trimming and J lost 10 bases, with 22 bases between them. The CDR3 region is CASIIIQGTVGAFF. CDR3 nucleotides: TGTGCCAGCATTATAATCCAGGGGACGGTGGGAGCTTTCTTT. The full variable domain, in which reference TRBV2 and TRBJ1-1 provide the parts outside the CDR3, is EPEVTQTPSHQVTQMGQEVILRCVPISNHLYFYWYRQILGQKVEFLVSFYNNEISEKSEIFDDQFSVERPDGSNFTLKIRSTKLEDSAMYFCASIIIQGTVGAFFGQGTRLTVV.

This clonotype turned up a few times. This rearrangement joins TRBV11-2 to TRBJ2-7; 14 bases agree with TRBD2. Germline values: CDR1 SGHAT, CDR2 FQNNGV. The J segment lost 6 bases and the V segment lost 6 bases, leaving 7 bases of the junction unmatched. The length of the CDR3 is 15 residues. The CDR3 DNA sequence: TGTGCCAGCAGATCCATCGGGACTAGCGGGGGCGAGCAGTACTTC. Residues: CASRSIGTSGGEQYF.

The table lists this clonotype with a few counts. The genes are TRBV18 and TRBJ2-3, with 7 bases matching TRBD2. CDR3 size: 15 residues. Germline loops: CDR1 KGHSH, CDR2 LQKENI. J lost 1 base, V lost 3 bases, and 4 bases had no gene match. For the CDR3, the DNA is TGTGCCAGCTCACCCGCGGGACTACGCACAGATACGCAGTATTTT. This gives the protein CASSPAGLRTDTQYF.

The table lists this clonotype with a few counts. The chain is built from TRBV28 and TRBJ1-2; D may be TRBD1 (6 bases). Germline V gene data show CDR1 as MDHEN and CDR2 as SYDVKM. The CDR3 is made up of 13 amino acids. Trimming removed 6 bases at V and 9 bases at J, with 17 bases between. The CDR3 coding sequence is TGTGCCAGCAGGGACAGCCTCCTGAAGAGCTACACCTTC. Amino acid sequence: CASRDSLLKSYTF.

V and J are TRBV19 and TRBJ2-3; 7 nucleotides line up with TRBD1. V trimming: 1 base; J trimming: 3 bases; junction bases outside the gene matches: 7. The CDR3 is made up of 16 amino acids. Germline-derived CDR1 and CDR2 are LNHDA and SQIVND (reference sequence). DNA of the CDR3: TGTGCCAGTAGTATAGCGACGGGGACAGCGACAGATACGCAGTATTTT. This encodes CASSIATGTATDTQYF.

The chain uses TRBV19 and TRBJ1-5; possible D gene TRBD1, 6 bases. The CDR3 consists of 16 residues. Germline V gives CDR1 LNHDA, CDR2 SQIVND (reference sequence). Trimming pared 4 bases from V and 2 bases from J, leaving 15 bases between. The CDR3 DNA sequence: TGTGCCAGTAGTAATATCCCAGGGGACGGCAATCAGCCCCAGCATTTT. This sequence encodes CASSNIPGDGNQPQHF.

In this sample, this clonotype turned up many times. This chain connects TRBV6-1 to TRBJ2-1; TRBD2 matches at 9 bases. This CDR3 comprises 15 residues. The germline V gene encodes CDR1 MNHNS and CDR2 SASEGT. The trim removed 10 bases at V and 4 bases at J, leaving 11 bases unmatched. The CDR3 reads CATQFSGGRYNEQFF. Written as DNA, the CDR3 is TGTGCCACTCAATTTAGCGGGGGCCGGTACAATGAGCAGTTCTTC.

This clonotype was observed at least ten times. This chain links TRBV20-1 with TRBJ2-3; TRBD2 matches 9 bases. V lost 6 bases and J lost 0; bases outside the gene matches: 7. The CDR3 spans 15 residues. Germline V CDR1 and CDR2: DFQATT, SNEGSKA (reference sequence). The CDR3 region has the DNA TGCAGTGCCCCGACTACTAGCGGGAGCACAGATACGCAGTATTTT. Protein product: CSAPTTSGSTDTQYF.

This clonotype came up many times. This chain's CDR3 is CASSKNGTALIYGYTF. The CDR3, as DNA: TGTGCCAGCAGCAAAAATGGGACAGCGCTGATCTATGGCTACACCTTC. The V and J genes are TRBV7-9 and TRBJ1-2, with TRBD1 matching over 7 bases. The germline CDR1 and CDR2 sequences are SEHNR and FQNEAQ (reference sequence). The length of the CDR3 is 16 residues. V trimming: 5 bases; J trimming: 4 bases; junction bases outside the gene matches: 13.

This clonotype was observed a handful of times. The rearrangement links TRBV7-9 to TRBJ2-5; TRBD1 aligns across 7 bases. This CDR3 spans 11 amino acids. V lost 5 bases to trimming and J lost 14 bases; unmatched junction nucleotides: 8. CDR1 and CDR2 (germline): SEHNR, FQNEAQ (reference sequence). The CDR3 DNA is TGTGCCAGCAGCCCGGGGACAGTCGTTTACTTC. Translating it yields CASSPGTVVYF.

V gene TRBV7-2 combines with J gene TRBJ1-6; D is unclear. The length of the CDR3 is 12 residues. The germline CDR1 and CDR2 sequences are SGHTA and FQGNSA. Trimming stripped 5 bases from V and 4 bases from J, with 3 bases between. The CDR3 sequence: CASSHYNSPLHF. CDR3 DNA: TGTGCCAGCAGCCATTATAATTCACCCCTCCACTTT.

This clonotype was seen many times. The chain has TRBV5-1 and TRBJ2-3; D uncertain. Germline CDR1 and CDR2: SGHRS and YFSETQ. The CDR3 has 16 amino acids. The V end was cut by 0 bases, the J end by 0 bases, with 11 bases between. The CDR3: CASSLGPQASTDTQYF. CDR3 DNA: TGCGCCAGCAGCTTGGGCCCCCAGGCCAGCACAGATACGCAGTATTTT.

V is TRBV7-3 and J is TRBJ2-1, with D perhaps TRBD1 (5 bases). From germline, CDR1 is SGHTA and CDR2 FQGTGA. The CDR3 length is 13 residues. V dropped 6 bases and J dropped 5 bases, with 11 bases sitting between them. The CDR3 spells CASRLGVDNEQFF. DNA of the CDR3: TGTGCCAGCAGATTAGGGGTAGACAATGAGCAGTTCTTC.

In its sample, this clonotype was seen a few times. The chain employs TRBV5-1 and TRBJ2-7; D possibly corresponds to TRBD2 (5 bases). The CDR3 contains 14 residues. Deletions cut 3 bases from V and 0 bases from J, with 10 bases between. The germline gives CDR1 SGHRS, CDR2 YFSETQ. In DNA form, the CDR3 reads TGCGCCAGCAGCTGGACTTTTAGCTCCTACGAGCAGTACTTC. The encoded protein is CASSWTFSSYEQYF.

This chain joins TRBV23-1 and TRBJ1-1, with D tentatively TRBD1 (6 bases). TRBV23-1 is an ORF; its function is uncertain. This CDR3 region has 13 residues. V was pared by 8 bases and J by 3 bases, with 13 bases between. The CDR3 DNA reads as TGCGCCAGCTGTCCGCAGGGGCACACTGAAGCTTTCTTT. Encoded protein: CASCPQGHTEAFF.

This clonotype has ten or more counts. The chain carries TRBV7-8 and TRBJ2-7; D not resolved. Trimming shortened V by 2 bases and J by 3 bases, and 11 bases separated the two germline ends. The CDR3 extends over 14 amino acids. Germline CDR1 is SGHVS and CDR2 is FQNEAQ. CDR3: CASSLLVGVYEQYF. The CDR3 DNA reads as TGTGCCAGCAGCTTACTCGTGGGTGTCTACGAGCAGTACTTC.

There are many counts of this clonotype. The chain is built from TRBV7-2 and TRBJ2-3, with D hard to call. Looked up from germline, CDR1 is SGHTA and CDR2 is FQGNSA. With 6 bases removed from V and 2 bases from J, the gap between germline ends came to 15 bases. The CDR3 sequence is 15 residues long. CDR3 nucleotide sequence: TGTGCCAGCAGTGGCCGCGGAACTTACACAGATACGCAGTATTTT. Residues: CASSGRGTYTDTQYF. Looking up the rest from reference TRBV7-2 and TRBJ2-3 gives the full variable domain: GAGVSQSPSNKVTEKGKDVELRCDPISGHTALYWYRQSLGQGLEFLIYFQGNSAPDKSGLPSDRFSAERTGGSVSTLTIQRTQQEDSAVYLCASSGRGTYTDTQYFGPGTRLTVL.

This clonotype was seen many times. CDR3 protein: CASSLGQGNVLTF. CDR3 bases: TGTGCCAGCAGCTTAGGACAGGGCAACGTCCTGACTTTC. The chain is built from TRBV7-2 and TRBJ2-6; TRBD1 agrees at 7 bases. The ends lost 1 base at V and 9 bases at J; junction bases unmatched: 0. Germline V CDR1 and CDR2: SGHTA, FQGNSA. This CDR3 has 13 residues.

By sample fraction, this clonotype is medium-sized. The rearrangement uses TRBV6-2 or TRBV6-3 and TRBJ1-6, with D maybe TRBD1 (5 bases). V was trimmed by 0 bases and J by 9 bases, leaving 9 bases between them. The CDR3 spans 14 residues. Germline CDR1 reads MNHEY; CDR2 reads SVGEGT. CDR3 sequence (DNA): TGTGCCAGCAGTTACTCGGGGGGGACTTCACCCCTCCACTTT. It translates to CASSYSGGTSPLHF.

This clonotype was seen a few times. This chain uses TRBV15 with TRBJ1-6; no clear D. The CDR3 has 17 residues. Per the germline V gene, CDR1 is LNHNV and CDR2 is YYDKDF (reference sequence). V lost 0 bases and J lost 8, with 17 bases in between. CDR3 DNA sequence: TGTGCCACCAGCAGAGATTCGGCCTCGCGGGTTTATTCACCCCTCCACTTT. Protein sequence: CATSRDSASRVYSPLHF.

This clonotype showed up many times. J is TRBJ1-5 and V is TRBV29-1, with D possibly being TRBD1 (6 bases). The CDR3 spans 12 residues. Germline CDR1 reads SQVTM; CDR2 reads ANQGSEA. With 7 bases removed from V and 3 bases from J, the gap between germline ends came to 10 bases. In DNA, the CDR3 is TGCAGCGGGGGGGACACCAATCAGCCCCAGCATTTT. Translation gives CSGGDTNQPQHF.